This is a list of T cell receptor beta chains from one sample in a study of T cell repertoires in cytomegalovirus infection. One entry per CDR3 protein results from TCRdb running MiXCR on the reads. The sample shows roughly 720,000 distinct CDR3 sequences, roughly a third of them seen only once. Sequenced input: PBMCs. The receptors were gathered from a human donor in good health (CMV status not recorded). Some clones in this sample may be carry-over from other donors' samples. The CDR3 runs from the conserved cysteine through the conserved F or W. D genes are given only for firm matches. Only some rows state a clone size, as once, few, many or a class for expanded clones.

TRBJ1-3 NA TRBD1 TRBV29-1 CSVGTAIGNTIYF TGCAGCGTAGGGACAGCAATTGGAAACACCATATATTTT
TRBJ2-1 few NA TRBV29-1 CSVAGRWGNEQFF TGCAGCGTTGCAGGGAGGTGGGGCAATGAGCAGTTCTTC
TRBJ2-4 NA NA TRBV15 CATSRDRLISRGIQYF TGTGCCACCAGCAGAGATCGTTTAATATCAAGGGGTATTCAGTACTTC
TRBJ2-1 once NA TRBV20-1 CSARPRAGRSYNEQFF TGCAGTGCTAGACCACGAGCGGGTAGGTCCTACAATGAGCAGTTCTTC
TRBJ2-1 NA NA TRBV4-1 CASSQDVVGANEQFF TGCGCCAGCAGCCAAGATGTGGTGGGGGCTAATGAGCAGTTCTTC
TRBJ2-1 many NA TRBV9 CASSVAAQGGGLEFF TGTGCCAGCAGCGTAGCCGCCCAAGGGGGGGGTTTGGAGTTCTTC
TRBJ2-7 many TRBD1 TRBV5-5 CASSLRGQSLGYEQYF TGTGCCAGCAGCTTGAGGGGGCAGAGTTTGGGTTACGAGCAGTACTTC
TRBJ2-7 NA TRBD2 TRBV10-3 CAISESTGTRPHEQYF TGTGCCATCAGTGAGTCGACGGGGACTAGACCCCACGAGCAGTACTTC
TRBJ2-4 NA TRBD1 TRBV20-1 CSAEPAQGARNIQYF TGCAGTGCCGAGCCCGCGCAGGGGGCAAGAAACATTCAGTACTTC
TRBJ1-5 few NA TRBV28 CASGRRNSNQPQHF TGTGCCAGCGGTAGGAGGAATAGCAATCAGCCCCAGCATTTT
TRBJ2-7 NA TRBD2 TRBV5-1 CASSLFASGGTSGPEQYF TGCGCCAGCAGCTTGTTTGCTTCCGGAGGGACTAGCGGACCAGAGCAGTACTTC
TRBJ2-7 NA TRBD2 TRBV7-2 CASRVAGSTYEQSF TGTGCCAGCAGAGTAGCGGGGAGCACCTACGAGCAGTCCTTC
TRBJ2-3 few NA TRBV6-1 CASSKVGAASSTDTQYF TGTGCCAGCAGTAAAGTCGGGGCGGCGTCTAGCACAGATACGCAGTATTTT
TRBJ1-6 few NA TRBV10-3 CAIRPGTEIRNSPLHF TGTGCCATCAGACCCGGGACGGAGATTCGAAATTCACCCCTCCACTTT
TRBJ1-5 NA TRBD1 TRBV12-3/TRBV12-4 CASRQGRGNQPQHF TGTGCCAGCCGACAGGGTAGAGGCAATCAGCCCCAGCATTTT